These 27 T cell receptor beta chains share one sample of origin, sequenced in a study of cytomegalovirus exposure and HLA in healthy donors (dated by TCRdb to 2016 to 2017). Receptors were amplified or captured by the immunoSEQ multiplex PCR assay. For the multiplex PCR, a mixture combining 60 forward primers for TCR Vbeta segments and 13 reverse primers for TCR Jbeta segments was used. What TCRdb holds here is the immuneACCESS table cut down to in-frame rearrangements. Part of the clones is not present; checked against another copy, under half of the missing clones reflect an unresolved V gene, and the others are unexplained. The table for this sample lists 150,000 to 250,000 clones; 75% to 85% of them were counted only once. The ten largest clonotypes hold 6.5% of the sample. The sample taken for sequencing was PBMCs. The receptors shown here come from a woman in her forties or fifties in good health and CMV-seropositive.

This clone was observed a few times. V and J are TRBV19 and TRBJ1-5; TRBD1 agrees at 12 bases. This CDR3 is built from 16 residues. V gave up 5 bases and J gave up 7 bases; unmatched junction bases: 9. The germline gives CDR1 LNHDA, CDR2 SQIVND (reference sequence). The CDR3: CASSSTGQGAWQPQHF. For the CDR3, the DNA is TGTGCCAGTAGTTCCACGGGACAGGGGGCTTGGCAGCCCCAGCATTTT.

This clone was detected a few times. V gene TRBV19 combines with J gene TRBJ1-5; D gene uncertain. V was trimmed by 5 bases and J by 6 bases, leaving 14 bases between them. Germline assignment: CDR1 LNHDA and CDR2 SQIVND (reference sequence). The CDR3 extends over 14 amino acids. CDR3: CASSPRLAGQPQHF. CDR3 nucleotides: TGTGCCAGTAGTCCCCGACTGGCTGGTCAGCCCCAGCATTTT. Full variable domain (missing parts from reference TRBV19 and TRBJ1-5): DGGITQSPKYLFRKEGQNVTLSCEQNLNHDAMYWYRQDPGQGLRLIYYSQIVNDFQKGDIAEGYSVSREKKESFPLTVTSAQKNPTAFYLCASSPRLAGQPQHFGDGTRLSIL.

The CDR3 reads CASRARREQTGNTIYF. The CDR3 DNA sequence: TGTGCCAGCAGAGCCCGGCGGGAACAGACTGGAAACACCATATATTTT. This chain connects TRBV6-8 to TRBJ1-3; D is ambiguous. CDR3 length: 16 amino acids. V was trimmed by 6 bases and J by 2 bases, leaving 17 bases between them. Germline lookup yields CDR1 MNHGY and CDR2 SAAAGT.

The table lists this clone with a few counts. This chain uses TRBV18 with TRBJ2-3; TRBD1 matches at 7 bases. This CDR3 has 13 residues. Germline-derived CDR1 and CDR2 are KGHSH and LQKENI. V trimming: 5 bases; J trimming: 5 bases; junction bases outside the gene matches: 4. CDR3 residues: CASSKGAGDTQYF. DNA of the CDR3: TGTGCCAGCTCAAAGGGGGCAGGAGATACGCAGTATTTT.

This chain connects TRBV28 to TRBJ2-3; the D gene is possibly TRBD2 (6 bases). Trimming took 6 bases from V and 0 from J, leaving 16 bases between them. The CDR3 runs 16 residues. CDR1 and CDR2 from the germline V gene are MDHEN and SYDVKM. For the CDR3, the DNA is TGTGCCAGCAGACCCCCGGGACTCGCCAGCACAGATACGCAGTATTTT. This gives the protein CASRPPGLASTDTQYF.

This clone was seen a few times. The J gene is TRBJ2-5, the V gene TRBV11-2; D remains unclear. The V gene's germline CDR1 is SGHAT and CDR2 FQNNGV. Trimming cost V 1 base and J 2 bases, with 5 bases left between them. The CDR3 runs 13 residues. The CDR3 region has the DNA TGTGCCAGCAGCTTAGTTATACAAGAGACCCAGTACTTC. Protein product: CASSLVIQETQYF.

V is TRBV5-8 and J is TRBJ1-2; 8 bases align to TRBD1. Looked up from germline, CDR1 is SGHTS and CDR2 is YDEGEE. The V and J ends lost 0 bases and 2 bases, in that order; junction bases with no gene match: 0. This CDR3 spans 14 amino acids. The CDR3 is CASSLGTGNYGYTF. The CDR3 DNA sequence: TGTGCCAGCAGCTTGGGGACAGGGAACTATGGCTACACCTTC.

The genes are TRBV5-1 and TRBJ2-5; 7 nucleotides match TRBD2. Trimming took 0 bases from V and 8 from J; bases not matched to a gene: 4. The V gene's germline CDR1 is SGHRS and CDR2 YFSETQ. There are 13 residues in the CDR3. CDR3 sequence (DNA): TGCGCCAGCAGCTTGGGGGGGGACTACACCCAGTACTTC. Residues: CASSLGGDYTQYF. Full variable domain (rest looked up from reference TRBV5-1 and TRBJ2-5): KAGVTQTPRYLIKTRGQQVTLSCSPISGHRSVSWYQQTPGQGLQFLFEYFSETQRNKGNFPGRFSGRQFSNSRSEMNVSTLELGDSALYLCASSLGGDYTQYFGPGTRLLVL.

The chain employs TRBV9 and TRBJ2-1; 8 bases line up with TRBD2. Germline V CDR1 and CDR2: SGDLS, YYNGEE. The CDR3 spans 15 residues. J gave up 7 bases and V 3 bases, and 9 bases lay outside the gene matches. CDR3 residues: CASSASGGIENEQFF. As DNA, the CDR3 is TGTGCCAGCAGCGCCTCGGGGGGGATCGAGAATGAGCAGTTCTTC.

The chain employs TRBV5-8 and TRBJ2-7; tentative D call: TRBD1 (6 bases). The germline V gene has CDR1 SGHTS and CDR2 YDEGEE. The CDR3 is 14 amino acids. V lost 10 bases to trimming and J lost 3 bases, with 20 bases between them. The CDR3 DNA reads TGTGCCTCGCGATCACAGGGACCATTCTACGAGCAGTACTTC. Protein product: CASRSQGPFYEQYF.

V gene TRBV28 combines with J gene TRBJ2-1, with a weak D call TRBD1 (6 bases). The length of the CDR3 is 13 residues. Trimming stripped 3 bases from V and 9 bases from J, with 12 bases between. Germline CDR1 reads MDHEN; CDR2 reads SYDVKM. The CDR3 DNA is TGTGCCAGCAGTTTTAGGGGGTTTGGTGAGCAGTTCTTC. This sequence encodes CASSFRGFGEQFF.

V usage is TRBV28 and J usage is TRBJ1-5; D gene uncertain. V was pared by 6 bases and J by 3 bases, with 12 bases between. The CDR3 runs 14 residues. Germline CDR1 is MDHEN and CDR2 is SYDVKM. The DNA for the CDR3 is TGTGCCAGCAGCATACCGGTCCCCAATCAGCCCCAGCATTTT. This codes for CASSIPVPNQPQHF.

V usage is TRBV28 and J usage is TRBJ2-3, with D uncertain. V shed 2 bases and J shed 5 bases, with 11 bases lying between them. The germline V gene has CDR1 MDHEN and CDR2 SYDVKM. The CDR3 contains 14 residues. The CDR3: CASSLSKVGDTQYF. The CDR3 nucleotides read TGTGCCAGCAGTTTAAGTAAAGTCGGAGATACGCAGTATTTT. Complete variable domain (other parts from reference TRBV28 and TRBJ2-3): DVKVTQSSRYLVKRTGEKVFLECVQDMDHENMFWYRQDPGLGLRLIYFSYDVKMKEKGDIPEGYSVSREKKERFSLILESASTNQTSMYLCASSLSKVGDTQYFGPGTRLTVL.

This clone came up a few times. The J gene is TRBJ2-7, the V gene TRBV9, with 7 bases fitting TRBD2. The CDR3 length is 16 residues. Germline loops: CDR1 SGDLS, CDR2 YYNGEE. J was trimmed by 7 bases and V by 4 bases; bases with no gene match: 17. CDR3 nucleotides: TGTGCCAGCAGCCCTTCCGGGGTAGCGGCGGGGGAAGAGCAGTACTTC. This encodes CASSPSGVAAGEEQYF.

In its sample, this clone was seen a few times. The chain employs TRBV7-2 and TRBJ2-1; D not certain. The ends were cut back, 5 bases at V and 5 bases at J, with 16 bases in the middle. Germline CDR1 SGHTA, CDR2 FQGNSA. The CDR3 spans 15 residues. This chain's CDR3 is CASSPTGQNHNEQFF. The CDR3 DNA follows: TGTGCCAGCAGCCCCACGGGTCAAAATCACAATGAGCAGTTCTTC.

J is TRBJ1-5 and V is TRBV18; D gene ambiguous. Per germline, CDR1 KGHSH and CDR2 LQKENI. The V end was cut by 1 base, the J end by 6 bases, with 7 bases between. This CDR3 contains 13 residues. CDR3 DNA: TGTGCCAGCTCACCACAGGGAGGTCAGCCCCAGCATTTT. It is translated as CASSPQGGQPQHF.

The chain carries TRBV6-1 and TRBJ1-5; D remains unclear. The CDR3 is 12 amino acids. Germline V gene lookup returns CDR1 MNHNS and CDR2 SASEGT. Trimming removed 6 bases at V and 7 bases at J, with 10 bases between. The CDR3 DNA follows: TGTGCCAGCAGGGGCAGTGAGCAGCCCCAGCATTTT. Translation gives CASRGSEQPQHF.

The chain employs TRBV29-1 and TRBJ2-2, with 8 bases identical to TRBD2. The CDR3 is 15 residues long. Germline V gene data show CDR1 as SQVTM and CDR2 as ANQGSEA. The junction had 13 bases not matched to a gene; V was cut back by 6 bases and J by 7 bases. CDR3 bases: TGCAGCGTGCCCAAGGAAAGGGCGGGAGGCGGGGAGCTGTTTTTT. Encoded protein: CSVPKERAGGGELFF.

The chain is built from TRBV11-3 and TRBJ2-7; D perhaps matches TRBD1 (7 bases). The length of the CDR3 is 13 residues. From germline, CDR1 is SGHNT and CDR2 YENEEA. The V end lost 5 bases, the J end lost 2 bases, and 10 bases lay between the germline ends. CDR3 loop: CASSQGEAYEQYF. CDR3 DNA: TGTGCCAGCAGCCAGGGGGAGGCCTACGAGCAGTACTTC.

This chain links TRBV28 with TRBJ2-1; TRBD2 might be the D (5 bases). Germline loops: CDR1 MDHEN, CDR2 SYDVKM. The CDR3 contains 13 residues. V gave up 6 bases and J gave up 12 bases, with 18 bases separating them. The CDR3 sequence: CASSLKADWGQFF. The CDR3, as DNA: TGTGCCAGCAGCCTAAAGGCGGACTGGGGGCAGTTCTTC.

The chain employs TRBV28 and TRBJ2-3, with D tentatively TRBD1 (8 bases). Trimming removed 5 bases from V and 3 bases from J, with 12 bases in between. The CDR3 runs to 14 residues. CDR1 and CDR2 from the germline V gene are MDHEN and SYDVKM. This CDR3 is CASSQQGGTDTQYF. DNA of the CDR3: TGTGCCAGCAGTCAACAGGGGGGGACAGATACGCAGTATTTT.

Only a few counts were recorded for this clone. The chain couples TRBV5-8 to TRBJ2-1, with TRBD1 matching 9 bases. Germline V gene sequence: CDR1 SGHTS, CDR2 YDEGEE. V lost 4 bases, J lost 8 bases, and 10 bases stayed unmatched. CDR3 length: 15 residues. CDR3 in DNA: TGTGCCAGCAGCCCGGGACAGGGTGGTGAGGATGAGCAGTTCTTC. It is translated as CASSPGQGGEDEQFF.

This clone occurred once. The CDR3 loop reads CAISEMGVYGYTF. DNA for the CDR3: TGTGCCATCAGTGAAATGGGAGTCTATGGCTACACCTTC. The rearrangement uses TRBV10-3 and TRBJ1-2, with D unresolved. There are 13 residues in the CDR3. Per germline, CDR1 ENHRY and CDR2 SYGVKD. Trimming removed 3 bases at V and 4 bases at J, with 9 bases between.

The CDR3 sequence is CASKTERSSYEQYF. In DNA, the CDR3 is TGTGCCAGCAAGACCGAGCGGAGCTCCTACGAGCAGTACTTC. This chain joins TRBV2 and TRBJ2-7, with D possibly TRBD2 on 5 matching bases. Germline V CDR1 and CDR2: SNHLY, FYNNEI. This CDR3 contains 14 residues. V dropped 7 bases and J dropped 0 bases, with 13 bases sitting between them. Using reference TRBV2 and TRBJ2-7 for the parts outside the CDR3, the full variable domain is EPEVTQTPSHQVTQMGQEVILRCVPISNHLYFYWYRQILGQKVEFLVSFYNNEISEKSEIFDDQFSVERPDGSNFTLKIRSTKLEDSAMYFCASKTERSSYEQYFGPGTRLTVT.

This chain uses TRBV2 with TRBJ2-5; 13 bases are a match to TRBD2. There are 16 residues in the CDR3. V shed 6 bases, J shed 4 bases, and the junction held 8 bases outside the gene matches. Germline CDR1 and CDR2: SNHLY and FYNNEI. The CDR3 sequence is CASSQTSGGAGETQYF. The CDR3 DNA reads TGTGCCAGCAGCCAAACTAGCGGGGGGGCCGGAGAGACCCAGTACTTC.

This sequence joins TRBV19 and TRBJ1-1; 7 nucleotides agree with TRBD1. Germline CDR1 is LNHDA and CDR2 is SQIVND (reference sequence). This CDR3 is built from 15 residues. V lost 5 bases to trimming and J lost 3 bases; unmatched junction nucleotides: 9. The CDR3 loop reads CASSVPSTGYTEAFF. CDR3 sequence (DNA): TGTGCCAGTAGTGTCCCCTCGACAGGGTACACTGAAGCTTTCTTT.

The chain is built from TRBV7-2 and TRBJ2-1; 7 positions match TRBD2. The germline gives CDR1 SGHTA, CDR2 FQGNSA. The CDR3 runs to 15 residues. J was trimmed by 2 bases and V by 10 bases; bases with no gene match: 11. The CDR3 nucleotides read TGTGCCACCCAAATTTTGGGGGGGACCTACAATGAGCAGTTCTTC. Encoded protein: CATQILGGTYNEQFF.